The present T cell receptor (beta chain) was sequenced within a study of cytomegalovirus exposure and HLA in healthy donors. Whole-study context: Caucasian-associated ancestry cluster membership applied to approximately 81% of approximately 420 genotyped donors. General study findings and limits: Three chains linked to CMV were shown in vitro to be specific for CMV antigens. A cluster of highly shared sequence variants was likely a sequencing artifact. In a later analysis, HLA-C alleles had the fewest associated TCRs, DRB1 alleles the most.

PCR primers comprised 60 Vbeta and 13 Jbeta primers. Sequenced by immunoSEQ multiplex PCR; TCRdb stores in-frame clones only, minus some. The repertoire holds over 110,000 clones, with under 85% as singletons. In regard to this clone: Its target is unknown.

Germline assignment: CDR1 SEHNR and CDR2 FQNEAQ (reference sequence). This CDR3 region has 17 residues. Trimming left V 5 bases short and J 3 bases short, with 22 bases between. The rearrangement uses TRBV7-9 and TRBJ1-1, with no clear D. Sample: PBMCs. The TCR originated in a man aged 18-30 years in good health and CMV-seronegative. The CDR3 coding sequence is TGTGCCAGCAGCCTAGGGAGGGCGTCGGAGGAGGACACTGAAGCTTTCTTT. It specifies CASSLGRASEEDTEAFF.